This T cell receptor (beta chain) was recovered during a study of cytomegalovirus exposure and HLA in healthy donors. Note on this clone: The target antigen is unknown.

General observations from the study: Earlier analysis yielded a pattern in which most TCR beta V segments were productive about 87% or about 30% of the time.

PCR involved 60 Vbeta and 13 Jbeta primers. The method was immunoSEQ multiplex PCR; TCRdb's version includes in-frame clones alone and lacks a portion of them. The data contain about 150,000 clones, under 80% of them singletons. Donors had nominal health at sampling but likely had unrecorded immune exposures. The CDR3 sequence is 14 residues long. Germline V CDR1 and CDR2: SGHVS, FQNEAQ. Trimming removed 3 bases at V and 7 bases at J, with 13 bases between. The TCR was taken from a man aged 30-40 years in good health and CMV-seronegative. V and J are TRBV7-8 and TRBJ1-5, with D tentatively TRBD1 (6 bases). Sample: PBMCs. The CDR3 loop reads CASSFNRDPQPQHF. The CDR3 DNA follows: TGTGCCAGCAGCTTCAACAGGGACCCCCAGCCCCAGCATTTT.